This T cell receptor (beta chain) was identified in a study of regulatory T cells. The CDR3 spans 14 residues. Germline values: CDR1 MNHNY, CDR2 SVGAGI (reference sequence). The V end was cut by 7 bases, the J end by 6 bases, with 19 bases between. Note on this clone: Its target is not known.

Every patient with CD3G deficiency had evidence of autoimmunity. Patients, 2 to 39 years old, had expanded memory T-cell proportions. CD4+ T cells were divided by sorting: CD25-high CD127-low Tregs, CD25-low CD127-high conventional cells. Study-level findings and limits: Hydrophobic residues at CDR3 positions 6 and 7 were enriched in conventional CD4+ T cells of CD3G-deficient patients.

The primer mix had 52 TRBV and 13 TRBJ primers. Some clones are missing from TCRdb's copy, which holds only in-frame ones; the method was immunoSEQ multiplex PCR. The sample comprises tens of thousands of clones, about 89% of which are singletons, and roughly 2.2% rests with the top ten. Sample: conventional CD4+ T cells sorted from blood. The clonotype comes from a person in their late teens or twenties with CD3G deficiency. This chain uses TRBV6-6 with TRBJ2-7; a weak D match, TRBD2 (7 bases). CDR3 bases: TGTGCCAGCAACGAGGGGGGGAGGGCCGCCGAGCAGTACTTC. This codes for CASNEGGRAAEQYF.